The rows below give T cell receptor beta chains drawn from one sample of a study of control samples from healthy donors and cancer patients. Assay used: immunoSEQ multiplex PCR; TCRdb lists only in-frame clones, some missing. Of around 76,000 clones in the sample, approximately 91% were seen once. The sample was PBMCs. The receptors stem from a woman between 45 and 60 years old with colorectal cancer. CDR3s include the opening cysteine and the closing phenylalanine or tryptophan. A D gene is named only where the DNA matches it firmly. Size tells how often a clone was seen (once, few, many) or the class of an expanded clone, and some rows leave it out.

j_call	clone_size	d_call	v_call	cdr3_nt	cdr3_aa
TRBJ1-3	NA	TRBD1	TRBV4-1	TGCGCCAGCAGCCAAGGACTACAGGGGGGCGCTGGAAACACCATATATTTT	CASSQGLQGGAGNTIYF
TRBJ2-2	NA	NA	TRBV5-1	TGCGCCAGCAGCCAAGACGTGAACACCGGGGAGCTGTTTTTT	CASSQDVNTGELFF
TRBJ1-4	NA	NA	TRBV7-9	TGTGCCAGCAGCTTAGATAATTCTCAAACTAATGAAAAACTGTTTTTT	CASSLDNSQTNEKLFF
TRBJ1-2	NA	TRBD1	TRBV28	TGTGCCAGCAGTAACTCGGGACAGGGGATCTATGGCTACACCTTC	CASSNSGQGIYGYTF
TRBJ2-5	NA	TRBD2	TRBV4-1	TGCGCCAGCAGCCAGGGAACACCGACTAGCGGGGGGCCGGAGACCCAGTACTTC	CASSQGTPTSGGPETQYF
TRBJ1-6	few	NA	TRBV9	TGTGCCAGCAGCGTACTTGGGGAGGCTAGTTCACCCCTCCACTTT	CASSVLGEASSPLHF
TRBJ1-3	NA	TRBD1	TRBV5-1	TGCGCCAGCAGCCCGGGGACAGGGGGAAACACCATATATTTT	CASSPGTGGNTIYF
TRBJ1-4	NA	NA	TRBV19	TGTGCCAGTAGTGTTCAGGGTACTAATGAAAAACTGTTTTTT	CASSVQGTNEKLFF
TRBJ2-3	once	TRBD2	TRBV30	TGTGCCTGGACACTTAGCGGGGGGGCCCCAGATACGCAGTATTTT	CAWTLSGGAPDTQYF
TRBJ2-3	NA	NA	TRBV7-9	TGTGCCAGCTGGCTAGCAGCAGATACGCAGTATTTT	CASWLAADTQYF
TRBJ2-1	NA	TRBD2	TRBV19	TGTGCCAGTACTGGACTAGCAGGGTACAATGAGCAGTTCTTC	CASTGLAGYNEQFF
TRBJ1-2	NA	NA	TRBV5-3	TGTGCCAGAAGCTTCTTTCTGCCCCGAGGGGGCTACACCTTC	CARSFFLPRGGYTF
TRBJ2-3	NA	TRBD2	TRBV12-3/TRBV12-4	TGTGCCAGCAGTACGGGGGGGCTTGATACGCAGTATTTT	CASSTGGLDTQYF
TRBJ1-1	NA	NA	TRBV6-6	TGTGCCAGCAGCTCCACTACACAGGGCATGAACACTGAAGCTTTCTTT	CASSSTTQGMNTEAFF
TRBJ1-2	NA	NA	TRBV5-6	TGTGCCAGCAGCTTGAGGACCTATGGCTACACCTTC	CASSLRTYGYTF
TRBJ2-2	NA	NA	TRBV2	TGTGCCAGTCAGGGGCCGCCGAGGGACACCGGGGAGCTGTTTTTT	CASQGPPRDTGELFF
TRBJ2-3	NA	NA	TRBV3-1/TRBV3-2	TGTGCCAGCAGCCAAGTCCCGGGGGAGGCAGATACGCAGTATTTT	CASSQVPGEADTQYF
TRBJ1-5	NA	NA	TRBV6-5	TGTGCCAGCAGGGGATCTGGTCAGCCCCAGCATTTT	CASRGSGQPQHF
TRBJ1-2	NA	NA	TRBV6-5	TGTGCCAGCAGTTCAGAACAAAACTATGGCTACACCTTC	CASSSEQNYGYTF
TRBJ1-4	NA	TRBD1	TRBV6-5	TGTGCCAGCAGTTACCTGGGACAGACTAATGAAAAACTGTTTTTT	CASSYLGQTNEKLFF
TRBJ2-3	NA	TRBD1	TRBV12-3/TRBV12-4	TGTGCCAGCAGCACGACAGGGGTAGATGCGCAGTATTTT	CASSTTGVDAQYF
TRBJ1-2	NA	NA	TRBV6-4	TGTGCCAGCAGTGAGGAGGGGGGCCATGGCTACACCTTC	CASSEEGGHGYTF
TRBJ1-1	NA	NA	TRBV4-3	TGCGCCAGCAGCCAAGATCCCGGGTCCGACACTGAAGCTTTCTTT	CASSQDPGSDTEAFF
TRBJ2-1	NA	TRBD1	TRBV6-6	TGTGCCAGCAGGCAGGGGGTGGCCTACAATGAGCAGTTCTTC	CASRQGVAYNEQFF
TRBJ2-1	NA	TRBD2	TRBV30	TGTGCCTGGACCACGGGGACTAGCGGGATCAGTGAGCAGTTCTTC	CAWTTGTSGISEQFF
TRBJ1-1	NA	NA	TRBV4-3	TGCGCCAGCAGCTCCCCAGGGAACACTGAAGCTTTCTTT	CASSSPGNTEAFF
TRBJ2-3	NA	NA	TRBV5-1	TGCGCCAGCAGCTTGCCCCCTCCGGTGGGGGCTCTTTCAGATACGCAGTATTTT	CASSLPPPVGALSDTQYF
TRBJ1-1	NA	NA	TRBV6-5	TGTGCCAGCAGTTACCGACAGAGTTATGAAGCTTTCTTT	CASSYRQSYEAFF
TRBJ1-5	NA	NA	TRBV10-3	TGTGCCATCAGTGATGGGTTCCAGCCCCAGCATTTT	CAISDGFQPQHF
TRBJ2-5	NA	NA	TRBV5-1	TGCGCCAGCAGCTTGGATCCGGGGTCACAAGAGACCCAGTACTTC	CASSLDPGSQETQYF
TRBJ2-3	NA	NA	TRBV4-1	TGCGCCAGCAGCCAACAGGAGGGGGGGTACACAGATACGCAGTATTTT	CASSQQEGGYTDTQYF
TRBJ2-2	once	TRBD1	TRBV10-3	TGTGCCATCAGTGAGACAGGGGGCGTTAACACCGGGGAGCTGTTTTTT	CAISETGGVNTGELFF
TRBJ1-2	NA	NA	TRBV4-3	TGCGCCAGCAGCCAAGATTACGGGGGCGTCGAGGGCTACACCTTC	CASSQDYGGVEGYTF
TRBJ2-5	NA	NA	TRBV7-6	TGTGCCAGCAGCTCCCCAGTGGGGTGGGAGACCCAGTACTTC	CASSSPVGWETQYF
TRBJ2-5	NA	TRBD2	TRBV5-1	TGCGCCAGCAGCCCGGGGGGGAATACGGTCCAAGAGACCCAGTACTTC	CASSPGGNTVQETQYF
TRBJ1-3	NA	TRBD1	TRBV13	TGTGCCAGCAGCTCAACAGGGGTCGGAAACACCATATATTTT	CASSSTGVGNTIYF
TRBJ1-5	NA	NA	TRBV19	TGTGCCAGTAGTGCCGACCCAGGGGATTGGGGTCAGCCCCAGCATTTT	CASSADPGDWGQPQHF
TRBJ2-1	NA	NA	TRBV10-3	TGTGCCATCAAGACCGACCGAAGCGAGCAGTTCTTC	CAIKTDRSEQFF
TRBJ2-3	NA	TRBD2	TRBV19	TGTGCCAGTAGTAGCGTGTCGGGGGGGCAGTCAGATACGCAGTATTTT	CASSSVSGGQSDTQYF
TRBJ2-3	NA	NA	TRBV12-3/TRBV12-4	TGTGCCAGCAGTCTTGCGGCAGATACGCAGTATTTT	CASSLAADTQYF
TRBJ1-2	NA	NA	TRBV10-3	TGTGCCACCCTCCCGGGAGATGTAAATGGCTACACCTTC	CATLPGDVNGYTF
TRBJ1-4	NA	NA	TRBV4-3	TGCGCCAGCAGCCAAGATATGGGGTTTGCTAATGAAAAACTGTTTTTT	CASSQDMGFANEKLFF
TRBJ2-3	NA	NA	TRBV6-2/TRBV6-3	TGTGCCAGCAGTTACCTGGGTAGCCGACGCACAGATACGCAGTATTTT	CASSYLGSRRTDTQYF
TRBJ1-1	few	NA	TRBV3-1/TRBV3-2	TGTGCCAGCAGCCAGGGGCGGGAAGCTTTCTTT	CASSQGREAFF
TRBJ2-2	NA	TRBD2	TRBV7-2	TGTGCCAGCAGTCCCTGGACTAGCGGGGGAACCGGGGAGCTGTTTTTT	CASSPWTSGGTGELFF
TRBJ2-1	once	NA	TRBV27	TGTGCCAGCAGTTTATCCTCGCCGTCGTACAATGAGCAGTTCTTC	CASSLSSPSYNEQFF
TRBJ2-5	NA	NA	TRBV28	TGTGCCAGCGGTGGGGGGACCCAGTACTTC	CASGGGTQYF
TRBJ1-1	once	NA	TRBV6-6	TGTGCCAGCAGGGACCACGGACGGATGAACACTGAAGCTTTCTTT	CASRDHGRMNTEAFF
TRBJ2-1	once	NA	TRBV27	TGTGCCAGCTGTCCGACGAGCCATTCCTACAATGAGCAGTTCTTC	CASCPTSHSYNEQFF
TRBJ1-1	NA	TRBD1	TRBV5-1	TGCGCCAGCAGCTTGGAGTGGACAGGGGCCCTAACTGAAGCTTTCTTT	CASSLEWTGALTEAFF
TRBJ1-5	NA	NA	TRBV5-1	TGCGCCAGCCACAGGGCCCCTGGGGATCAGCCCCAGCATTTT	CASHRAPGDQPQHF
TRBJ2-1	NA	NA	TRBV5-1	TGCGCCAGCAGCTTGGATCGGGCCAATGAGCAGTTCTTC	CASSLDRANEQFF
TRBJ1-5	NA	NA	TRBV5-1	TGCGCCAGCAGCTTGGATAGCAATCAGCCCCAGCATTTT	CASSLDSNQPQHF
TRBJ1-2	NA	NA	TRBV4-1	TGCGCCAGCAGCCCCCCCGGGGCTTCCTATGGCTACACCTTC	CASSPPGASYGYTF
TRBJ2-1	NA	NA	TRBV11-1	TGTGCCAGCAGCCCTACTTCGGGGGTATACAATGAGCAGTTCTTC	CASSPTSGVYNEQFF
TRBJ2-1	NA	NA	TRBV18	TGTGCCAGCTCACCTCCTTACTCAGGGAGCCTTTCCTACAATGAGCAGTTCTTC	CASSPPYSGSLSYNEQFF
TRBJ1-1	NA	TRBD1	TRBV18	TGTGCCAGCTCACAGACAGGGGGTGTCGACACTGAAGCTTTCTTT	CASSQTGGVDTEAFF
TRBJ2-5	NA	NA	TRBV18	TGTGCCAGCTCACCACCGGGGGGGCCGGAGACCCAGTACTTC	CASSPPGGPETQYF
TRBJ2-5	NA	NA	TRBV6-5	TGTGCCAGCAGTTACTCCCGACAAGAGACCCAGTACTTC	CASSYSRQETQYF
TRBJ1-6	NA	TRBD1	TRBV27	TGTGCCAGCAGCCAAACCCGGGACAGGTATAATTCACCCCTCCACTTT	CASSQTRDRYNSPLHF